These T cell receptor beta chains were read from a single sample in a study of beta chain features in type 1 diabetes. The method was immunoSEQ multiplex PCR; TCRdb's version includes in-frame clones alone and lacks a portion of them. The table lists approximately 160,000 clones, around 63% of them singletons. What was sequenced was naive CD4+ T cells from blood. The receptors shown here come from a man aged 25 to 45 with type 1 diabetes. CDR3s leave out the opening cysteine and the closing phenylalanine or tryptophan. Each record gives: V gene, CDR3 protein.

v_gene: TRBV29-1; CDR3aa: SVDWDSYEQY
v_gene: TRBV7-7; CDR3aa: ASSSQENTEAF
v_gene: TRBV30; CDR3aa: AWSLTTGPF
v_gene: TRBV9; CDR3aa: ASSVEIRGEQY
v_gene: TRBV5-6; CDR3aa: ASSLYGTAQY
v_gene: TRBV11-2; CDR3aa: ASSALRRYNEQF
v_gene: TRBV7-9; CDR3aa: ASSPLFRGNTQY
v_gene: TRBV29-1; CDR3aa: SATTGENTEAF
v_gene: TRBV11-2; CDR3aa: ASSLGILNTEAF
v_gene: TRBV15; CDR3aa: ATGVLSYNEQF
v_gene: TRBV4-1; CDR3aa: ASSRECAIGYEQY
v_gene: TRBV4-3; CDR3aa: ASSQDSGGELF
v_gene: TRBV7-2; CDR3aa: ASSRTAVSASV
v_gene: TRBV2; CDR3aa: ASSPGVLNEKLF
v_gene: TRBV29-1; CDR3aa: SGSYRGNTGELF
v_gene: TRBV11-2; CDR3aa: ASTRIGSSGANVLT